This T cell receptor (beta chain) was sequenced during a study of blood T cell repertoires in COVID-19. For the study at large: Spain, Italy and the United States supplied samples that represented acute and convalescent COVID-19.

The CDR3 totals 14 residues. The trim removed 0 bases at V and 5 bases at J, leaving 2 bases unmatched. The germline CDR1 and CDR2 sequences are SGDLS and YYNGEE. Profiling relied on immunoSEQ multiplex PCR, and the TCRdb table lists in-frame clones only, not all of them. In the table there are 50,000 to 65,000 clones, about 74% of which are singletons. The chain employs TRBV9 and TRBJ2-7; 10 bases map to TRBD2. Sequencing was carried out using peripheral blood. This clonotype originated in an elderly woman with acute or convalescent COVID-19. In DNA form, the CDR3 reads TGTGCCAGCAGCGTAGATACTAGCGGGAACGAGCAGTACTTC. Residues: CASSVDTSGNEQYF.